The 18 T cell receptor beta chains reported below all come from one sample, sequenced in a study of radiotherapy plus CTLA-4 blockade in lung cancer. Produced via immunoSEQ multiplex PCR; TCRdb's table is partial and in-frame only. The sample includes around 78,000 clones, about 78% seen only once; the top ten take under 4.5%. Specimen: peripheral blood, collected from a patient treated with radiotherapy plus ipilimumab. The receptors were gathered from a human donor with non-small cell lung cancer who had a partial response to radiotherapy plus ipilimumab. Some clones in this sample may be carry-over from other donors' samples.

The chain joins TRBV29-1 to TRBJ1-1; 9 nucleotides agree with TRBD1. CDR3 length: 13 residues. The V and J ends lost 6 bases and 0 bases, in that order; junction bases with no gene match: 2. CDR1 is SQVTM, CDR2 ANQGSEA, per germline. The CDR3 region has the DNA TGCAGCGTCAGGACAGGGGTGAACACTGAAGCTTTCTTT. This codes for CSVRTGVNTEAFF.

This clone was counted between two and nine times. The chain recombines TRBV6-4 with TRBJ1-3; TRBD1 might be the D (6 bases). The CDR3 totals 17 residues. Germline values: CDR1 MRHNA, CDR2 SNTAGT. V gave up 0 bases and J gave up 0 bases, with 12 bases separating them. This CDR3 reads CASSDSGGHDSGNTIYF. DNA of the CDR3: TGTGCCAGCAGTGACTCTGGGGGCCATGACTCTGGAAACACCATATATTTT.

V gene TRBV5-5 combines with J gene TRBJ2-5; no reliable D call. The DNA end is a closer match to TRBJ2-7, so the J assignment may be wrong. From germline, CDR1 is SGHKS and CDR2 YYEKEE (reference sequence). The CDR3 totals 12 residues. CDR3 sequence reads: CASSLALYEQYF. The CDR3 DNA follows: TGTGCCAGCAGCTTGGCCCTCTACGAGCAGTACTTC.

CDR3 region: CASSLGNQGQHSYNEQFF. CDR3 DNA: TGTGCCAGCAGTTTAGGGAACCAGGGACAGCACTCCTACAATGAGCAGTTCTTC. V and J are TRBV27 and TRBJ2-1; 7 bases line up with TRBD1. Germline CDR1 MNHEY, CDR2 SMNVEV (reference sequence). This CDR3 contains 18 residues. Germline trimming cut 2 bases from V and 0 bases from J; bases unmatched to any gene: 10.

The chain has TRBV6-5 and TRBJ2-3; perhaps TRBD1 as D (6 bases). Germline CDR1 reads MNHEY; CDR2 reads SVGAGI. The CDR3 loop spans 14 amino acids. Trimming took 4 bases from V and 8 from J, leaving 16 bases between them. The CDR3 loop is CASSWDTTRRTQYF. The CDR3 coding sequence is TGTGCCAGCAGTTGGGACACCACGCGCCGTACGCAGTATTTT.

This chain uses TRBV7-3 with TRBJ2-7, with 14 bases identical to TRBD2. Germline V gene sequence: CDR1 SGHTA, CDR2 FQGTGA. The CDR3 covers 17 residues. V was pared by 5 bases and J by 5 bases, with 11 bases of the junction left unmatched. CDR3 in DNA: TGTGCCAGCAGCCGGCGGGCGACTAGCGGGGGGGCAGACGAGCAGTACTTC. This encodes CASSRRATSGGADEQYF. Based on the CDR3 plus reference TRBV7-3 and TRBJ2-7, the full variable domain is GAGVSQTPSNKVTEKGKYVELRCDPISGHTALYWYRQSLGQGPEFLIYFQGTGAADDSGLPNDRFFAVRPEGSVSTLKIQRTERGDSAVYLCASSRRATSGGADEQYFGPGTRLTVT.

V usage is TRBV7-6 and J usage is TRBJ2-3; 8 nucleotides align to TRBD2. The CDR3 covers 17 residues. Losses at the gene ends were 5 bases for V and 4 bases for J; bases not matched to a gene: 14. The germline V gene encodes CDR1 SGHVS and CDR2 FNYEAQ. The CDR3 reads CASSQLASGSLADTQYF. The CDR3 DNA is TGTGCCAGCAGCCAACTCGCTAGCGGGTCCTTGGCAGATACGCAGTATTTT.

V and J are TRBV13 and TRBJ2-1, with TRBD2 matching over 10 bases. The V gene end was trimmed by 5 bases and the J gene end by 6 bases; junction bases not matched to a gene: 7. The CDR3 runs 15 residues. CDR1 and CDR2 (germline): PRHDT, FYEKMQ (reference sequence). Here the CDR3 reads CASSPLAGVANEQFF. The DNA of the CDR3 is TGTGCCAGCAGCCCCCTAGCGGGAGTAGCCAATGAGCAGTTCTTC.

This chain joins TRBV29-1 and TRBJ1-2; D is uncertain. CDR3 length: 14 residues. Trimming took 0 bases from V and 0 from J, leaving 8 bases between them. Germline-derived CDR1 and CDR2 are SQVTM and ANQGSEA. CDR3 sequence: CSVEETPPNYGYTF. As DNA, the CDR3 is TGCAGCGTTGAAGAAACACCGCCTAACTATGGCTACACCTTC. Supplemented by reference TRBV29-1 and TRBJ1-2, the full variable domain reads SAVISQKPSRDICQRGTSLTIQCQVDSQVTMMFWYRQQPGQSLTLIATANQGSEATYESGFVIDKFPISRPNLTFSTLTVSNMSPEDSSIYLCSVEETPPNYGYTFGSGTRLTVV.

The chain employs TRBV7-2 and TRBJ1-1; 9 positions match TRBD1. Germline V gene sequence: CDR1 SGHTA, CDR2 FQGNSA. The CDR3 extends over 14 amino acids. After removal of 4 bases from V and 5 bases from J, the junction contained 5 bases not matched to a gene. The CDR3 region has the DNA TGTGCCAGCAGCTGGACAGGGGCGAGGACTGAAGCTTTCTTT. Translation: CASSWTGARTEAFF.

The chain recombines TRBV11-2 with TRBJ2-5, with 7 nucleotides matching TRBD1. Germline trimming cut 5 bases from V and 5 bases from J; bases unmatched to any gene: 14. Germline-derived CDR1 and CDR2 are SGHAT and FQNNGV. The CDR3 is made up of 16 amino acids. The CDR3 nucleotides read TGTGCCAGCAGCCCCCGACGGACAGGCCGAGGGGAGACCCAGTACTTC. Translating it yields CASSPRRTGRGETQYF. The variable domain in full, completed from reference TRBV11-2 and TRBJ2-5, reads EAGVAQSPRYKIIEKRQSVAFWCNPISGHATLYWYQQILGQGPKLLIQFQNNGVVDDSQLPKDRFSAERLKGVDSTLKIQPAKLEDSAVYLCASSPRRTGRGETQYFGPGTRLLVL.

This clone was recorded a few times. CDR3 nucleotide sequence: TGTGCCAGCCTAAAGACTAGCGGGAGGATCGACGAGCAGTACTTC. Translating gives CASLKTSGRIDEQYF. The genes are TRBV10-3 and TRBJ2-7, with 13 nucleotides matching TRBD2. Germline V gene data show CDR1 as ENHRY and CDR2 as SYGVKD. V trimming: 10 bases; J trimming: 5 bases; junction bases outside the gene matches: 11. The CDR3 runs 15 residues.

The V and J genes are TRBV19 and TRBJ2-1, with 8 bases that match TRBD2. The CDR3 runs to 15 residues. Germline loops: CDR1 LNHDA, CDR2 SQIVND (reference sequence). Trimming removed 3 bases from V and 6 bases from J; junction bases left unmatched: 7. CDR3 loop: CASSMDGRAGNEQFF. The DNA of the CDR3 is TGTGCCAGTAGTATGGACGGGAGGGCCGGCAATGAGCAGTTCTTC.

This clone was detected only a few times. The V call is TRBV5-4, the J call TRBJ2-7; 12 nucleotides align to TRBD2. Per germline, CDR1 SGHNT and CDR2 YYREEE (reference sequence). Losses at the gene ends were 3 bases for V and 3 bases for J; bases not matched to a gene: 4. The CDR3 has 15 amino acids. CDR3 DNA: TGTGCCAGCAGCTCTGGACTAGCGGGGTACTACGAGCAGTACTTC. Protein: CASSSGLAGYYEQYF. Full variable domain (remainder filled in from reference TRBV5-4 and TRBJ2-7): ETGVTQSPTHLIKTRGQQVTLRCSSQSGHNTVSWYQQALGQGPQFIFQYYREEENGRGNFPPRFSGLQFPNYSSELNVNALELDDSALYLCASSSGLAGYYEQYFGPGTRLTVT.

This clone turned up a few times. This sequence joins TRBV6-6 and TRBJ1-4; TRBD1 agrees at 8 bases. Germline CDR1 MNHNY, CDR2 SVGAGI (reference sequence). The CDR3 covers 15 residues. The junction had 10 bases not matched to a gene; V was cut back by 5 bases and J by 8 bases. The CDR3 is CASSPPSGQGEKLFF. CDR3 DNA: TGTGCCAGCAGTCCCCCATCTGGACAGGGAGAAAAACTGTTTTTT.

The rearrangement links TRBV9 to TRBJ2-3; 9 nucleotides match TRBD2. V trimming: 4 bases; J trimming: 6 bases; junction bases outside the gene matches: 6. The germline gives CDR1 SGDLS, CDR2 YYNGEE. The CDR3 loop spans 14 amino acids. Written as DNA, the CDR3 is TGTGCCAGCAGCCTTATAGCGGGGGTGGATACGCAGTATTTT. Encoded protein: CASSLIAGVDTQYF.

V is TRBV19 and J is TRBJ1-1; perhaps TRBD1 as D (6 bases). V shed 5 bases and J shed 4 bases, with 14 bases lying between them. Germline CDR1 is LNHDA and CDR2 is SQIVND (reference sequence). This CDR3 has 14 amino acids. The CDR3 coding sequence is TGTGCCAGTAGTCCATTTGGGGGGGCCACTGAAGCTTTCTTT. Protein: CASSPFGGATEAFF.

The J gene is TRBJ2-5, the V gene TRBV5-1; perhaps TRBD2 as D (5 bases). Germline CDR1 reads SGHRS; CDR2 reads YFSETQ. This CDR3 has 13 residues. V was clipped by 4 bases and J by 4 bases, with 11 bases between them. The CDR3 is CASSLGNRETQYF. As DNA, the CDR3 is TGCGCCAGCAGCCTCGGGAATCGAGAGACCCAGTACTTC.